The 15 T cell receptor beta chains below come from one sample, sequenced in a study of blood T cell repertoires in COVID-19. Profiled with immunoSEQ multiplex PCR; TCRdb holds only in-frame clones, not every one. The sample shows around 100,000 clones, around 90% of them seen only once. The sample consisted of peripheral blood. These receptors were taken from a human donor in a cohort sampled during active COVID-19.

J is TRBJ1-1 and V is TRBV19; maybe TRBD1 (5 bases). The CDR3 has 18 amino acids. Germline CDR1 reads LNHDA; CDR2 reads SQIVND (reference sequence). V gave up 3 bases and J gave up 0 bases, with 20 bases separating them. The CDR3: CASSINGGIGVLNTEAFF. The CDR3 DNA reads as TGTGCCAGTAGTATCAACGGGGGAATTGGCGTACTGAACACTGAAGCTTTCTTT.

This sequence joins TRBV11-2 and TRBJ2-7, with 12 nucleotides matching TRBD2. Germline CDR1 and CDR2: SGHAT and FQNNGV. Trimming cost V 4 bases and J 1 base; bases outside gene matches: 2. The CDR3 runs 15 residues. The CDR3 loop is CASSSTSGGSYEQYF. The CDR3, as DNA: TGTGCCAGCAGCTCGACTAGCGGGGGATCCTACGAGCAGTACTTC. Complete variable domain (other parts from reference TRBV11-2 and TRBJ2-7): EAGVAQSPRYKIIEKRQSVAFWCNPISGHATLYWYQQILGQGPKLLIQFQNNGVVDDSQLPKDRFSAERLKGVDSTLKIQPAKLEDSAVYLCASSSTSGGSYEQYFGPGTRLTVT.

This clone was recorded once. The chain uses TRBV5-4 and TRBJ2-1, with D maybe TRBD2 (6 bases). Germline V gene lookup returns CDR1 SGHNT and CDR2 YYREEE (reference sequence). The CDR3 contains 15 residues. With 1 base removed from V and 3 bases from J, the gap between germline ends came to 11 bases. The CDR3 DNA reads TGTGCCAGCAGCTTGAGGCTAGCGTACTACAATGAGCAGTTCTTC. It is translated as CASSLRLAYYNEQFF. The whole variable domain, filled in from reference TRBV5-4 and TRBJ2-1, reads ETGVTQSPTHLIKTRGQQVTLRCSSQSGHNTVSWYQQALGQGPQFIFQYYREEENGRGNFPPRFSGLQFPNYSSELNVNALELDDSALYLCASSLRLAYYNEQFFGPGTRLTVL.

The chain employs TRBV6-5 and TRBJ2-5; 8 bases line up with TRBD1. Germline CDR1 reads MNHEY; CDR2 reads SVGAGI. The CDR3 length is 15 residues. The V and J ends lost 2 bases and 2 bases, in that order; junction bases with no gene match: 4. CDR3 in DNA: TGTGCCAGCAGTTACGTCAGGGGGCTACAAGAGACCCAGTACTTC. This sequence encodes CASSYVRGLQETQYF.

This rearrangement joins TRBV28 to TRBJ1-4, with D unclear. The V gene lost 4 bases and the J gene lost 8 bases, with 17 bases spanning the gap. The CDR3 consists of 15 residues. From germline, CDR1 is MDHEN and CDR2 SYDVKM. The CDR3, as DNA: TGTGCCAGCAGTTCCTGGGGAGGGTTAGGGGAAAAACTGTTTTTT. Translated: CASSSWGGLGEKLFF. Combining the CDR3 with reference TRBV28 and TRBJ1-4 gives the whole variable domain DVKVTQSSRYLVKRTGEKVFLECVQDMDHENMFWYRQDPGLGLRLIYFSYDVKMKEKGDIPEGYSVSREKKERFSLILESASTNQTSMYLCASSSWGGLGEKLFFGSGTQLSVL.

The rearrangement joins TRBV6-1 to TRBJ2-2; 9 nucleotides line up with TRBD2. Germline trimming cut 3 bases from V and 0 bases from J; bases unmatched to any gene: 5. This CDR3 spans 17 amino acids. Germline CDR1 MNHNS, CDR2 SASEGT. As DNA, the CDR3 is TGTGCCAGCAGTGAGTTAGCGGGGGCGACGAACACCGGGGAGCTGTTTTTT. Translation: CASSELAGATNTGELFF.

The CDR3 DNA reads TGTGCCAGCAGCCAATGGACTCCCCTCACCCCGGATACGCAGTATTTT. This sequence encodes CASSQWTPLTPDTQYF. The rearrangement uses TRBV3-1 (or the pseudogene TRBV3-2) and TRBJ2-3; D is possibly TRBD2 (5 bases). The germline V gene has CDR1 LGHDT and CDR2 YNNKEL (reference sequence). The CDR3 length is 16 residues. Between the trimmed V and J ends, which lost 2 bases and 6 bases, there was a span of 18 bases.

With regard to this clone: The sample holds other DNA sequences that translate to the same CDR3. V and J are TRBV15 and TRBJ2-3; TRBD1 might be the D (6 bases). Deletions cut 0 bases from V and 2 bases from J, with 12 bases between. The CDR3 contains 16 residues. Per the germline V gene, CDR1 is LNHNV and CDR2 is YYDKDF (reference sequence). CDR3: CATSRDGGASTDTQYF. CDR3 DNA: TGTGCCACCAGCAGAGATGGGGGCGCTTCCACAGATACGCAGTATTTT.

The rearrangement links TRBV19 to TRBJ1-5, with D unresolved. The CDR3 totals 14 residues. The V and J ends lost 3 bases and 5 bases respectively, with 11 bases between them. CDR1 and CDR2 from the germline V gene are LNHDA and SQIVND (reference sequence). The CDR3 DNA sequence: TGTGCCAGTAGTATTCGGGGTGCGCATCAGCCCCAGCATTTT. It encodes CASSIRGAHQPQHF.

The chain uses TRBV7-3 and TRBJ2-7, with TRBD1 matching over 10 bases. The trim removed 5 bases at V and 1 base at J, leaving 2 bases unmatched. This CDR3 has 14 amino acids. Looked up from germline, CDR1 is SGHTA and CDR2 is FQGTGA. The DNA for the CDR3 is TGTGCCAGCAGCCAGGACAGGGGGTCCTACGAGCAGTACTTC. Translated: CASSQDRGSYEQYF.

The CDR3 bases are TGTGCCAGCAGCCCCACAGGACAGGGGCCAACAGATACGCAGTATTTT. This sequence encodes CASSPTGQGPTDTQYF. The genes are TRBV3-1 (or the pseudogene TRBV3-2) and TRBJ2-3; 9 bases fit TRBD1. The CDR3 has 16 residues. V lost 4 bases, J lost 3 bases, and 8 bases stayed unmatched. Per germline, CDR1 LGHDT and CDR2 YNNKEL (reference sequence).

This clone is a singleton in its sample. The rearrangement uses TRBV19 and TRBJ1-2; D gene unclear. Germline CDR1 is LNHDA and CDR2 is SQIVND (reference sequence). CDR3 length: 13 residues. Between the trimmed V and J ends, which lost 0 bases and 7 bases, there was a span of 9 bases. In DNA form, the CDR3 reads TGTGCCAGTAGTATAGATCTGCGGCGTGGCTACACCTTC. It is translated as CASSIDLRRGYTF.

The chain has TRBV24-1 and TRBJ1-4, with D hard to call. Germline CDR1 reads KGHDR; CDR2 reads SFDVKD. The CDR3 sequence is 16 residues long. V lost 5 bases to trimming and J lost 4 bases, with 16 bases between them. The CDR3 loop is CATSAPERGFNEKLFF. The DNA for the CDR3 is TGTGCCACCAGTGCCCCCGAACGGGGTTTTAATGAAAAACTGTTTTTT.

V usage is TRBV11-1 and J usage is TRBJ2-7; D is possibly TRBD1 (6 bases). In germline, CDR1 is SGHAT, CDR2 FQDESV (reference sequence). The CDR3 length is 14 residues. V shed 0 bases and J shed 7 bases, with 13 bases lying between them. CDR3 sequence reads: CASSLAGRGREQYF. CDR3 in DNA: TGTGCCAGCAGCTTAGCAGGCAGGGGTCGGGAGCAGTACTTC.

The chain couples TRBV2 to TRBJ2-7, with D possibly TRBD1 on 6 matching bases. Looked up from germline, CDR1 is SNHLY and CDR2 is FYNNEI. This CDR3 region has 13 residues. Trimming took 6 bases from V and 3 from J, leaving 12 bases between them. The CDR3 sequence: CASSETGNYEQYF. The CDR3 nucleotides read TGTGCCAGCAGCGAAACAGGGAACTACGAGCAGTACTTC.